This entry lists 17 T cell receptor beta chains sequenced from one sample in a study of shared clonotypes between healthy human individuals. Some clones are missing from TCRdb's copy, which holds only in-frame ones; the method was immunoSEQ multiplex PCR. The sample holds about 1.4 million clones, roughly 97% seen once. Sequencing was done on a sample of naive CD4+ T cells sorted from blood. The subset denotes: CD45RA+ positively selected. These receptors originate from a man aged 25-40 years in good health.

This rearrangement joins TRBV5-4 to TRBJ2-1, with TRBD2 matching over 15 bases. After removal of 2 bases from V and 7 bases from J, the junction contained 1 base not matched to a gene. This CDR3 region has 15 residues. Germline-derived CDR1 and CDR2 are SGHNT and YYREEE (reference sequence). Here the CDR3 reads CASSFGTSGRNEQFF. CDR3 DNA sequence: TGTGCCAGCAGCTTTGGGACTAGCGGGAGGAATGAGCAGTTCTTC.

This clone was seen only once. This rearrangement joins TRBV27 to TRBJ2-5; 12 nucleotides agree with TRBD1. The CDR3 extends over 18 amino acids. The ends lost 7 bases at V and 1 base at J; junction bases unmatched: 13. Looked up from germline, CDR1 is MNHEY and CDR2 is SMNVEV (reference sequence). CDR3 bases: TGTGCCAGCAAATCCGGGACAGGGGGCTTGGGGGCCCAAGAGACCCAGTACTTC. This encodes CASKSGTGGLGAQETQYF.

CDR3 sequence reads: CASSNRDRVRLQHF. For the CDR3, the DNA is TGTGCCAGCAGCAACCGGGACAGGGTCCGGCTCCAGCATTTT. The chain is built from TRBV2 and TRBJ1-5; TRBD1 matches at 9 bases. This CDR3 is 14 amino acids long. Germline V gene sequence: CDR1 SNHLY, CDR2 FYNNEI. Trimming took 6 bases from V and 12 from J; bases not matched to a gene: 12.

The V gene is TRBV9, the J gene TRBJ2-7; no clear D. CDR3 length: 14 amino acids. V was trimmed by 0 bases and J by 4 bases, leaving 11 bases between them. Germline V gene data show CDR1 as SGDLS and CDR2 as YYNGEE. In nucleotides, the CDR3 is TGTGCCAGCAGCGTAGAGGGAACCGATTACGAGCAGTACTTC. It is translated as CASSVEGTDYEQYF.

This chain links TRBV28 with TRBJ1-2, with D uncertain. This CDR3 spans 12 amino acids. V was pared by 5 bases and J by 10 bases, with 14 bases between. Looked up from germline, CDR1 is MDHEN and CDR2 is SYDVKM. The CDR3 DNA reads TGTGCCAGCAGTGTCCGGGGTCTTACCTACACCTTC. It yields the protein CASSVRGLTYTF.

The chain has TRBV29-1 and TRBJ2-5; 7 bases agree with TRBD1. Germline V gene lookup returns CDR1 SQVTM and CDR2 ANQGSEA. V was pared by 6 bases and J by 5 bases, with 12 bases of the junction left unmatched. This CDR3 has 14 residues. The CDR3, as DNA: TGCAGCGTGGTCCGGGACAGAAGGGGTGAGACCCAGTACTTC. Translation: CSVVRDRRGETQYF.

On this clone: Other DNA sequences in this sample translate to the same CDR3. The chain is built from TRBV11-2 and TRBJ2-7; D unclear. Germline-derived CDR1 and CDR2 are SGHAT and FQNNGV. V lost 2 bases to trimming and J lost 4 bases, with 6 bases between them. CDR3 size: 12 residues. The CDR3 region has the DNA TGTGCCAGCAGCTTAACTGATTACGAGCAGTACTTC. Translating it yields CASSLTDYEQYF.

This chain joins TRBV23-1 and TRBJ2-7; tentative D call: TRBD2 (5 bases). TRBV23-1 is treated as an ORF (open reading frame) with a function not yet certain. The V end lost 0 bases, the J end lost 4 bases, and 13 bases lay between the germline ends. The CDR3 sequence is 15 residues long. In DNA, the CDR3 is TGCGCCAGCAGTCAATCATCCGGGATCGGTTACGAGCAGTACTTC. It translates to CASSQSSGIGYEQYF.

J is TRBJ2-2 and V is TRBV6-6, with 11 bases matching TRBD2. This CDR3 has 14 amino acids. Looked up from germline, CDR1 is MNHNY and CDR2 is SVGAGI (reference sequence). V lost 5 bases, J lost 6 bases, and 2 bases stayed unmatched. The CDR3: CASSKLAGAGELFF. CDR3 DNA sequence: TGTGCCAGCAGTAAACTAGCGGGAGCCGGGGAGCTGTTTTTT.

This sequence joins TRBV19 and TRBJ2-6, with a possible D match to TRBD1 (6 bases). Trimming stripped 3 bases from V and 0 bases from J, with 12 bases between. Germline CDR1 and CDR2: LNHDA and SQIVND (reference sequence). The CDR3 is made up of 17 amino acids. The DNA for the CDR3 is TGTGCCAGTAGTATCGGACAGACAATCTCTGGGGCCAACGTCCTGACTTTC. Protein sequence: CASSIGQTISGANVLTF.

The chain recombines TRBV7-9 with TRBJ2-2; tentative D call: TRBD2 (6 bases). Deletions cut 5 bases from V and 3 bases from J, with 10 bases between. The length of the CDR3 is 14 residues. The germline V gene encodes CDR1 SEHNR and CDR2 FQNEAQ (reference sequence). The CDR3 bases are TGTGCCAGCAGCCCCGGGACTCACACCGGGGAGCTGTTTTTT. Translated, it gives CASSPGTHTGELFF.

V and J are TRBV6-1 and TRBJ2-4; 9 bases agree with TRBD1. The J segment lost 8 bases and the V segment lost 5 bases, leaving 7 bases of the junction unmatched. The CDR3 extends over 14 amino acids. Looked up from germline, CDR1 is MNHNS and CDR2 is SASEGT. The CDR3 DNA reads TGTGCCAGCAGTAACAGGGGGCGCGGGGACATTCAGTACTTC. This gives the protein CASSNRGRGDIQYF.

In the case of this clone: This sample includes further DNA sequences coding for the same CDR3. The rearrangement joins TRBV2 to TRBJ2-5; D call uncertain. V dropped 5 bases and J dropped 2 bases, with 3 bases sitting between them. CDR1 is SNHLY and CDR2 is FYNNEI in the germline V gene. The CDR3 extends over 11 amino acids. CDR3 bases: TGTGCCAGCAGTCGACAAGAGACCCAGTACTTC. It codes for CASSRQETQYF. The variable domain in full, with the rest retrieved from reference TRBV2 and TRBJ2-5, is EPEVTQTPSHQVTQMGQEVILRCVPISNHLYFYWYRQILGQKVEFLVSFYNNEISEKSEIFDDQFSVERPDGSNFTLKIRSTKLEDSAMYFCASSRQETQYFGPGTRLLVL.

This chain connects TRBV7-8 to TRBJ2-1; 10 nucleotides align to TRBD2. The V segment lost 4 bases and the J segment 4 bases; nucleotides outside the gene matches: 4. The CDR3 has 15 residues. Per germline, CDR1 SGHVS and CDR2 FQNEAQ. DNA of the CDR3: TGTGCCAGCAGCTGGTTAGCGGGAGGATACAATGAGCAGTTCTTC. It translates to CASSWLAGGYNEQFF.

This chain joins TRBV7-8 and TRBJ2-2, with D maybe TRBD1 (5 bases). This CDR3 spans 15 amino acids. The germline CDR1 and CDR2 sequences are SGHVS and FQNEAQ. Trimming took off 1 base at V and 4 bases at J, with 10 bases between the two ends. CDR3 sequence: CASSLDTGSTGELFF. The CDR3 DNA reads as TGTGCCAGCAGCTTAGATACAGGATCCACCGGGGAGCTGTTTTTT.

CDR3 residues: CASSYTWTETDTQYF. CDR3 sequence (DNA): TGTGCCAGCAGTTACACCTGGACAGAAACAGATACGCAGTATTTT. The rearrangement joins TRBV6-5 to TRBJ2-3; TRBD1 might be the D (6 bases). The CDR3 has 15 amino acids. V lost 2 bases to trimming and J lost 3 bases, with 12 bases between them. Germline V gene sequence: CDR1 MNHEY, CDR2 SVGAGI.

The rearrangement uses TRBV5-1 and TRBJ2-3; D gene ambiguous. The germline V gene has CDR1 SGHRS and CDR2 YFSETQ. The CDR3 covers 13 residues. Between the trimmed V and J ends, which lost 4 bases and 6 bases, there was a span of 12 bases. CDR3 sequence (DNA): TGCGCCAGCAGCCCAACCGCGGCGGATACGCAGTATTTT. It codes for CASSPTAADTQYF.